The next 32 T cell receptor beta chains were all read from a single sample in a study of T cells after yellow fever vaccination (dated by TCRdb to about 2019). According to the study, the label for this sample's treatment or condition signals: live attenuated yellow fever vaccine strain. Library preparation employed 5' RACE. TCRdb names Illumina HiSeq 2500 as the instrument used. TCRdb reprocessing: public reads trimmed at Q25 with fastp, clones called with MiXCR, in-frame beta chains kept. CDR3 protein duplicates are merged, each entry listing the most common genes and DNA. Counted in this sample were fewer than 350,000 distinct CDR3 sequences; 8.5% to 10% of them appeared once. The ten top clones hold roughly 18% of the sample. This specimen consisted of PBMCs, obtained on the day of the first yellow fever vaccination. The receptors here all came from a man younger than 35 who received the YFV17D yellow fever vaccine.

This clonotype showed up just a few times. The V and J genes are TRBV18 and TRBJ2-3, with 10 bases identical to TRBD2. There are 16 residues in the CDR3. Germline loops: CDR1 KGHSH, CDR2 LQKENI. Losses at the gene ends were 4 bases for V and 2 bases for J; bases not matched to a gene: 6. The chain's CDR3 is CASSRLAGDYTDTQYF. CDR3 nucleotide sequence: TGTGCCAGCTCACGGCTAGCGGGGGACTACACAGATACGCAGTATTTT.

The rearrangement links TRBV7-2 to TRBJ1-3; TRBD1 aligns across 8 bases. The CDR3 spans 16 residues. V was pared by 0 bases and J by 2 bases, with 3 bases of the junction left unmatched. CDR1 is SGHTA and CDR2 is FQGNSA in the germline V gene. CDR3 sequence reads: CASSLAPGGAGNTIYF. The CDR3 bases are TGTGCCAGCAGCTTAGCCCCAGGGGGCGCTGGAAACACCATATATTTT.

This clonotype was observed a handful of times. The rearrangement uses TRBV27 and TRBJ2-1; 8 bases agree with TRBD2. The CDR3 covers 16 residues. Looked up from germline, CDR1 is MNHEY and CDR2 is SMNVEV (reference sequence). V dropped 2 bases and J dropped 7; count of bases not matched to a gene: 10. This CDR3 is CASSLRSGTAGNEQFF. Written as DNA, the CDR3 is TGTGCCAGCAGTTTACGTAGCGGGACGGCCGGAAATGAGCAGTTCTTC.

The gene calls are TRBV5-1 and TRBJ1-4; D possibly corresponds to TRBD1 (5 bases). Per germline, CDR1 SGHRS and CDR2 YFSETQ. The length of the CDR3 is 15 residues. The V end lost 0 bases, the J end lost 8 bases, and 14 bases lay between the germline ends. CDR3: CASSLGGTGEEKLFF. CDR3 coding DNA: TGCGCCAGCAGCTTGGGAGGGACGGGAGAGGAAAAACTGTTTTTT.

The chain links TRBV6-1 to TRBJ1-4, with 8 bases aligning to TRBD1. Germline values: CDR1 MNHNS, CDR2 SASEGT. V dropped 6 bases and J dropped 4; count of bases not matched to a gene: 4. This CDR3 is 14 amino acids long. The CDR3 DNA sequence: TGTGCCAGCAGACCGGGACAGGATAATGAAAAACTGTTTTTT. Amino acid sequence: CASRPGQDNEKLFF.

This clonotype was counted only a few times. The chain joins TRBV4-3 to TRBJ2-3; TRBD2 matches 11 bases. V dropped 0 bases and J dropped 3; count of bases not matched to a gene: 8. Germline lookup yields CDR1 LGHNA and CDR2 YSLEER. This CDR3 spans 18 amino acids. Here the CDR3 DNA reads TGCGCCAGCAGCCAAGATCCCCCTAGCGGGGGGACAACAGATACGCAGTATTTT. Its translation is CASSQDPPSGGTTDTQYF.

This clonotype was recorded a few times. The V and J genes are TRBV20-1 and TRBJ1-1, with 8 bases lining up with TRBD1. The CDR3 is 13 amino acids. Germline values: CDR1 DFQATT, CDR2 SNEGSKA (reference sequence). Trimming cost V 6 bases and J 5 bases; bases outside gene matches: 8. Here the CDR3 reads CSALKQGGTEAFF. The CDR3 nucleotides read TGCAGTGCCCTGAAACAGGGGGGGACTGAAGCTTTCTTT.

CDR3 sequence: CASSLGAGLQETQYF. The CDR3 region has the DNA TGTGCCAGCAGCCTCGGCGCCGGTCTGCAAGAGACCCAGTACTTC. The gene calls are TRBV3-1 and TRBJ2-5, with unresolved D. The V end was cut by 4 bases, the J end by 2 bases, with 14 bases between. CDR1 is LGHDT and CDR2 is YNNKEL in the germline V gene (reference sequence). The CDR3 sequence is 15 residues long.

The chain combines TRBV5-4 with TRBJ2-2; possible D gene TRBD1, 6 bases. CDR1 is SGHNT, CDR2 YYREEE, per germline (reference sequence). Trimming removed 4 bases at V and 4 bases at J, with 11 bases between. CDR3 length: 14 residues. The CDR3 bases are TGTGCCAGCAGCCTTTGGACAGTCACCGGGGAGCTGTTTTTT. It specifies CASSLWTVTGELFF.

This chain links TRBV19 with TRBJ2-1; D is unresolved. CDR3 length: 15 amino acids. Germline CDR1 is LNHDA and CDR2 is SQIVND (reference sequence). Trimming shortened V by 0 bases and J by 6 bases, and 12 bases separated the two germline ends. In nucleotides, the CDR3 is TGTGCCAGTAGTATAGAGGGAAGAGTCTCCAATGAGCAGTTCTTC. Protein product: CASSIEGRVSNEQFF.

This clonotype has a count of ten or more. This chain uses TRBV7-9 with TRBJ1-5, with 8 nucleotides matching TRBD1. The CDR3 contains 15 residues. The V gene end was trimmed by 5 bases and the J gene end by 3 bases; junction bases not matched to a gene: 6. From germline, CDR1 is SEHNR and CDR2 FQNEAQ (reference sequence). CDR3 in DNA: TGTGCCAGCAGCCACGGACAGGGCAACAATCAGCCCCAGCATTTT. As protein: CASSHGQGNNQPQHF.

J is TRBJ1-1 and V is TRBV29-1, with unresolved D. CDR1 is SQVTM and CDR2 is ANQGSEA in the germline V gene. The germline V and J ends were trimmed by 2 bases and 4 bases, with 11 bases remaining between them. The CDR3 runs to 13 residues. The CDR3 nucleotides read TGCAGCGTTGAAAATCCCCGAACCACTGAAGCTTTCTTT. This translates into CSVENPRTTEAFF.

The chain joins TRBV7-6 to TRBJ1-2, with a possible D match to TRBD1 (5 bases). The CDR3 length is 15 residues. The germline CDR1 and CDR2 sequences are SGHVS and FNYEAQ. With 0 bases removed from V and 4 bases from J, the gap between germline ends came to 12 bases. The CDR3 DNA reads TGTGCCAGCAGCTTAGCGCGGGGAGGGACCTATGGCTACACCTTC. It is translated as CASSLARGGTYGYTF.

V is TRBV25-1 and J is TRBJ2-5; tentatively, D is TRBD2 (5 bases). The CDR3 runs 16 residues. The germline CDR1 and CDR2 sequences are MGHDK and SYGVNS. V was trimmed by 4 bases and J by 9 bases, leaving 24 bases between them. The CDR3 nucleotides are TGTGCCAGCAGTGGGCCTATCTTGAGCCCCGGGATGGCCCAGTACTTC. Translating gives CASSGPILSPGMAQYF.

This clonotype was seen a handful of times. The chain links TRBV5-1 to TRBJ1-1, with D perhaps matching TRBD1 (6 bases). The ends were cut back, 0 bases at V and 6 bases at J, with 12 bases in the middle. CDR3 length: 14 residues. Per germline, CDR1 SGHRS and CDR2 YFSETQ. CDR3 sequence: CASSLDGQLPEAFF. CDR3 coding DNA: TGCGCCAGCAGCTTGGACGGACAGTTACCTGAAGCTTTCTTT.

The V and J genes are TRBV7-8 and TRBJ2-5; 8 nucleotides line up with TRBD1. The junction had 6 bases not matched to a gene; V was cut back by 2 bases and J by 4 bases. This CDR3 comprises 15 residues. CDR1 and CDR2 from the germline V gene are SGHVS and FQNEAQ. The CDR3 loop reads CASSLRQGLGETQYF. The CDR3 nucleotides are TGTGCCAGCAGCTTAAGACAGGGGTTGGGAGAGACCCAGTACTTC.

This clonotype has just a few counts. The rearrangement uses TRBV29-1 and TRBJ2-1; 7 nucleotides line up with TRBD1. The germline V gene has CDR1 SQVTM and CDR2 ANQGSEA. The J segment lost 3 bases and the V segment lost 7 bases, leaving 12 bases of the junction unmatched. The CDR3 is 15 residues long. The CDR3 spells CSGCGTGENYNEQFF. CDR3 coding DNA: TGCAGCGGATGCGGAACAGGGGAAAACTACAATGAGCAGTTCTTC.

This clonotype appeared a few times. The chain links TRBV5-1 to TRBJ2-1, with a possible D match to TRBD1 (6 bases). The CDR3 has 16 residues. CDR1 and CDR2 (germline): SGHRS, YFSETQ. The ends were cut back, 3 bases at V and 5 bases at J, with 18 bases in the middle. The CDR3 coding sequence is TGCGCCAGCAGCTCCCAAACAGGGTACTCGGACAATGAGCAGTTCTTC. It is translated as CASSSQTGYSDNEQFF. The full variable domain, in which reference TRBV5-1 and TRBJ2-1 provide the parts outside the CDR3, is KAGVTQTPRYLIKTRGQQVTLSCSPISGHRSVSWYQQTPGQGLQFLFEYFSETQRNKGNFPGRFSGRQFSNSRSEMNVSTLELGDSALYLCASSSQTGYSDNEQFFGPGTRLTVL.

The chain employs TRBV3-1 and TRBJ2-5; either TRBD1 or TRBD2 may fit D (5 bases each). Germline V lookup: CDR1 LGHDT, CDR2 YNNKEL (reference sequence). The CDR3 consists of 14 residues. V shed 7 bases and J shed 2 bases, with 14 bases lying between them. The CDR3 spells CASTGRDAQETQYF. For the CDR3, the DNA is TGTGCCAGCACGGGCCGGGACGCACAAGAGACCCAGTACTTC.

This clonotype appeared a few times. CDR3 sequence reads: CASSYTQGNYGYTF. CDR3 DNA: TGCGCCAGCAGCTACACACAGGGGAACTATGGCTACACCTTC. V gene TRBV5-1 combines with J gene TRBJ1-2; 7 bases fit TRBD1. The CDR3 consists of 14 residues. Germline V gene data show CDR1 as SGHRS and CDR2 as YFSETQ. After removal of 3 bases from V and 2 bases from J, the junction contained 4 bases not matched to a gene.

There are a few counts of this clonotype. The CDR3 loop is CASTDPRSQETQYF. Written as DNA, the CDR3 is TGTGCCAGCACCGACCCCAGGAGCCAAGAGACCCAGTACTTC. The rearrangement links TRBV28 to TRBJ2-5; D gene ambiguous. Germline V gene sequence: CDR1 MDHEN, CDR2 SYDVKM. Trimming took 7 bases from V and 1 from J, leaving 13 bases between them. The CDR3 is 14 residues long.

The chain joins TRBV20-1 to TRBJ2-1; D gene uncertain. V lost 3 bases and J 4 bases, leaving 10 bases between the germline ends. Germline V gene sequence: CDR1 DFQATT, CDR2 SNEGSKA (reference sequence). There are 13 residues in the CDR3. CDR3 nucleotides: TGCAGTGCTAGCAGGACGGATTACAATGAGCAGTTCTTC. Its protein product is CSASRTDYNEQFF.

At least ten counts were recorded for this clonotype. This sequence joins TRBV9 and TRBJ2-3, with 8 bases that match TRBD1. The CDR3 loop spans 14 amino acids. Germline CDR1 and CDR2: SGDLS and YYNGEE. Trimming cost V 3 bases and J 2 bases; bases outside gene matches: 2. In DNA, the CDR3 is TGTGCCAGCAGCGGGGGACAGGTCACAGATACGCAGTATTTT. Protein: CASSGGQVTDTQYF.

This clonotype was detected a few times. DNA for the CDR3: TGTGCCAGCAGTGGGACAGTCGGGGATGAGCAGTTCTTC. Amino acid sequence: CASSGTVGDEQFF. V is TRBV2 and J is TRBJ2-1; possible D gene TRBD1, 6 bases. V was clipped by 4 bases and J by 8 bases, with 12 bases between them. The germline CDR1 and CDR2 sequences are SNHLY and FYNNEI. The CDR3 sequence is 13 residues long.

The chain has TRBV11-2 and TRBJ1-5; maybe TRBD1 (5 bases). Germline CDR1 is SGHAT and CDR2 is FQNNGV. This CDR3 has 15 amino acids. V was cut by 5 bases and J by 1 base, with 12 bases left in between. The CDR3 loop is CASSLTVESNQPQHF. The CDR3 coding sequence is TGTGCCAGCAGCCTGACAGTCGAGAGCAATCAGCCCCAGCATTTT. The whole variable domain, remainder taken from reference TRBV11-2 and TRBJ1-5, is EAGVAQSPRYKIIEKRQSVAFWCNPISGHATLYWYQQILGQGPKLLIQFQNNGVVDDSQLPKDRFSAERLKGVDSTLKIQPAKLEDSAVYLCASSLTVESNQPQHFGDGTRLSIL.

This clonotype was observed a few times. The rearrangement joins TRBV9 to TRBJ2-3; no clear D. The length of the CDR3 is 12 residues. V gave up 3 bases and J gave up 2 bases, with 4 bases separating them. The germline gives CDR1 SGDLS, CDR2 YYNGEE. CDR3 protein: CASSGITDTQYF. The CDR3 DNA sequence: TGTGCCAGCAGCGGTATCACAGATACGCAGTATTTT.

The CDR3 coding sequence is TGCAGTGCACGGGGACTAGCGGGGGGTTCGGCCACCGGGGAGCTGTTTTTT. Protein: CSARGLAGGSATGELFF. The chain is built from TRBV20-1 and TRBJ2-2; 15 bases agree with TRBD2. This CDR3 has 17 residues. Germline CDR1 reads DFQATT; CDR2 reads SNEGSKA (reference sequence). V dropped 6 bases and J dropped 4; count of bases not matched to a gene: 9.

This clonotype was seen only a few times. The chain has TRBV24-1 and TRBJ2-1; the D call may be TRBD1 or TRBD2 (7 bases each). Germline-derived CDR1 and CDR2 are KGHDR and SFDVKD. CDR3 size: 13 residues. CDR3 loop: CAARGGGDNEQFF. In DNA, the CDR3 is TGTGCGGCCAGGGGGGGGGGTGACAATGAGCAGTTCTTC.

About this clonotype: A junction end diverges from the germline sequence, so it may reflect a read error. The genes are TRBV20-1 and TRBJ1-1; TRBD1 agrees at 7 bases. CDR3 length: 12 residues. In germline, CDR1 is DFQATT, CDR2 SNEGSKA (reference sequence). DNA of the CDR3: TGCAGTGCGGGTTCGACAGGGCAACCGATCTGCTTT. Amino acid sequence: CSAGSTGQPICF.

This clonotype was observed a handful of times. CDR3 nucleotides: TGTGCCAGCAGCAAATCAGGGGGGAGGACCTACGAGCAGTACTTC. It encodes CASSKSGGRTYEQYF. The V call is TRBV7-2, the J call TRBJ2-7, with a possible D match to TRBD1 (7 bases). The germline V and J ends were trimmed by 5 bases and 2 bases, with 16 bases remaining between them. Germline assignment: CDR1 SGHTA and CDR2 FQGNSA. The CDR3 runs to 15 residues.

Only a few counts were recorded for this clonotype. The chain has TRBV9 and TRBJ1-6, with D possibly TRBD1 on 5 matching bases. V lost 3 bases and J lost 10, with 11 bases in between. The germline gives CDR1 SGDLS, CDR2 YYNGEE. This CDR3 has 13 amino acids. The CDR3 coding sequence is TGTGCCAGCAGCGGTGGAGGGGACTCACCCCTCCACTTT. It specifies CASSGGGDSPLHF.

The chain joins TRBV3-1 to TRBJ2-4; no reliable D call. Trimming pared 0 bases from V and 0 bases from J, leaving 21 bases between. Per the germline V gene, CDR1 is LGHDT and CDR2 is YNNKEL (reference sequence). The CDR3 contains 20 residues. The CDR3 DNA follows: TGTGCCAGCAGCCAAGATCTCCCGAGGTGGTCCGAACTAGCCAAAAACATTCAGTACTTC. It encodes CASSQDLPRWSELAKNIQYF. Complete variable domain (other parts from reference TRBV3-1 and TRBJ2-4): DTAVSQTPKYLVTQMGNDKSIKCEQNLGHDTMYWYKQDSKKFLKIMFSYNNKELIINETVPNRFSPKSPDKAHLNLHINSLELGDSAVYFCASSQDLPRWSELAKNIQYFGAGTRLSVL.